The present T cell receptor (beta chain) was sequenced within a study of cytomegalovirus exposure and HLA in healthy donors. Points from the study as a whole: Researchers reported that three CMV-associated chains were confirmed in vitro as CMV antigen-specific. TCR beta chains associated with HLA were, in a later analysis, more clonally expanded than equally common others.

The CDR3 sequence is 16 residues long. In germline, CDR1 is MNHEY, CDR2 SMNVEV (reference sequence). The V gene end was trimmed by 2 bases and the J gene end by 7 bases; junction bases not matched to a gene: 13. Details on this clone: No antigen is known for it.

The PCR contained 60 Vbeta and 13 Jbeta primers. TCRdb keeps only in-frame clones here, not all; method: immunoSEQ multiplex PCR. The table shows 150,000 to 200,000 clones, with around 81% occurring only once. The V gene is TRBV27, the J gene TRBJ2-5, with 7 bases identical to TRBD1. Sequencing input: PBMCs. The sequence was collected from a man between 18 and 35 years old in good health and CMV-seronegative. CDR3 protein: CASSLKGTATLGTQYF. CDR3 in DNA: TGTGCCAGCAGTTTAAAGGGGACAGCAACTTTAGGGACCCAGTACTTC.